Below, 21 T cell receptor beta chains from the same sample are listed, as sequenced in a study of blood T cells in healthy people across ages. PCR was performed a second time for about 6 to 12 cycles using a sample-barcoded 5' primer and a J-beta primer mix. One entry per CDR3 protein results from TCRdb running MiXCR on the 5' RACE reads. This repertoire shows roughly 700,000 distinct CDR3 sequences, around half found once; its top ten account for roughly 31%. The sequenced sample consisted of blood. Source of these receptors: a woman aged 55-75 years in good health.

There are a few counts of this clonotype. The chain is built from TRBV5-1 and TRBJ2-1, with no clear D. In germline, CDR1 is SGHRS, CDR2 YFSETQ. V dropped 0 bases and J dropped 4 bases, with 11 bases sitting between them. CDR3 length: 15 amino acids. CDR3 bases: TGCGCCAGCAGCTTGGCGACTGTACGATACAATGAGCAGTTCTTC. Translating gives CASSLATVRYNEQFF.

This clonotype was picked up a small number of times. The chain couples TRBV6-5 to TRBJ2-5, with 9 bases lining up with TRBD1. The CDR3 length is 18 residues. The germline V gene has CDR1 MNHEY and CDR2 SVGAGI. The ends lost 2 bases at V and 4 bases at J; junction bases unmatched: 14. The CDR3 is CASSYPHPGQGILETQYF. DNA of the CDR3: TGTGCCAGCAGTTACCCTCATCCGGGACAGGGTATTTTAGAGACCCAGTACTTC.

The V call is TRBV28, the J call TRBJ2-7; no clear D gene. Trimming took off 5 bases at V and 12 bases at J, with 17 bases between the two ends. The CDR3 totals 12 residues. CDR1 and CDR2 (germline): MDHEN, SYDVKM. The CDR3 reads CASSTPTLVLYF. The CDR3 bases are TGTGCCAGCAGTACCCCGACCCTGGTACTGTACTTC.

The gene calls are TRBV20-1 and TRBJ2-7; 8 bases match TRBD2. Germline V lookup: CDR1 DFQATT, CDR2 SNEGSKA (reference sequence). This CDR3 is 13 amino acids long. Unmatched junction bases numbered 6, after V lost 5 bases and J lost 3 bases. This CDR3 is CSAEPSGYYEQYF. Here the CDR3 DNA reads TGCAGTGCTGAGCCTAGCGGGTACTACGAGCAGTACTTC.

On this clonotype itself: At one of its ends the junction is not consistent with the germline gene, which may arise from a read error. V is TRBV9 and J is TRBJ2-3; 10 positions agree with TRBD2. This CDR3 is built from 14 residues. The germline V gene has CDR1 SGDLS and CDR2 YYNGEE. The CDR3 DNA sequence: TGTGCCAGCAGCGTAGGGCTAGCGGGAGATACACAGTATTTT. Translation: CASSVGLAGDTQYF.

To note about this clonotype: Given a much more abundant clone one base away, this may be a read error. The rearrangement links TRBV15 to TRBJ2-1; 8 nucleotides match TRBD1. The assigned J gene may be wrong: the sequence end matches TRBJ2-7 better. The germline V gene encodes CDR1 LNHNV and CDR2 YYDKDF (reference sequence). CDR3 size: 16 residues. CDR3: CATSREGGTGPYEQYF. CDR3 nucleotide sequence: TGTGCCACCAGCAGAGAAGGGGGGACAGGTCCCTACGAGCAGTACTTC.

This clonotype was detected only a few times. The genes are TRBV7-2 and TRBJ1-2; a possible D gene is TRBD1 (6 bases). The length of the CDR3 is 13 residues. With 4 bases removed from V and 4 bases from J, the gap between germline ends came to 10 bases. From germline, CDR1 is SGHTA and CDR2 FQGNSA. DNA of the CDR3: TGTGCCAGCAGCTATTCGGACAGCTATGGCTACACCTTC. Protein: CASSYSDSYGYTF.

The J gene is TRBJ2-1, the V gene TRBV24-1; 9 nucleotides match TRBD1. CDR1 and CDR2 from the germline V gene are KGHDR and SFDVKD. V was pared by 5 bases and J by 5 bases, with 3 bases of the junction left unmatched. CDR3 length equals 14 residues. In DNA form, the CDR3 reads TGTGCCACCAGTGGGACAGGGGCCAACAATGAGCAGTTCTTC. Encoded protein: CATSGTGANNEQFF.

The gene calls are TRBV7-2 and TRBJ2-6; no clear D gene. The germline V gene has CDR1 SGHTA and CDR2 FQGNSA. CDR3 length equals 16 residues. Trimming cost V 4 bases and J 2 bases, with 12 bases left between them. CDR3 in DNA: TGTGCCAGCAGCTCGCAGGTAGTCGCTGGGGCCAACGTCCTGACTTTC. Amino acids: CASSSQVVAGANVLTF. The full variable domain, with the rest looked up from reference TRBV7-2 and TRBJ2-6, is GAGVSQSPSNKVTEKGKDVELRCDPISGHTALYWYRQSLGQGLEFLIYFQGNSAPDKSGLPSDRFSAERTGGSVSTLTIQRTQQEDSAVYLCASSSQVVAGANVLTFGAGSRLTVL.

This clonotype was observed a handful of times. This chain uses TRBV20-1 with TRBJ1-1; tentative D call: TRBD1 (6 bases). Germline lookup yields CDR1 DFQATT and CDR2 SNEGSKA (reference sequence). The CDR3 loop spans 13 amino acids. Trimming cost V 5 bases and J 5 bases, with 15 bases left between them. The CDR3, as DNA: TGCAGTGCTTTACAGGGTGGTAGGACTGAAGCTTTCTTT. Its protein product is CSALQGGRTEAFF.

Notes on this clonotype: The junction and the germline gene differ at one end; a read error may be behind it. V gene TRBV2 combines with J gene TRBJ1-2, with 8 nucleotides matching TRBD1. CDR3 length: 14 residues. Germline V gene sequence: CDR1 SNHLY, CDR2 FYNNEI. DNA for the CDR3: TGTGCCTGCAGCGACAGGGGAGCTAACTATGGCTACACCTTC. Translation: CACSDRGANYGYTF.

V is TRBV25-1 and J is TRBJ2-5; D not certain. The CDR3 covers 12 residues. Trimming left V 3 bases short and J 5 bases short, with 7 bases between. Germline lookup yields CDR1 MGHDK and CDR2 SYGVNS. The CDR3 loop is CASSDYTETQYF. CDR3 bases: TGTGCCAGCAGTGATTACACGGAGACCCAGTACTTC.

This sequence joins TRBV28 and TRBJ2-5; 9 nucleotides match TRBD1. V dropped 2 bases and J dropped 11; count of bases not matched to a gene: 15. The length of the CDR3 is 16 residues. Per the germline V gene, CDR1 is MDHEN and CDR2 is SYDVKM. CDR3 sequence reads: CASSLHPGTGSREQYF. CDR3 bases: TGTGCCAGCAGTTTACACCCCGGGACAGGGTCTCGGGAGCAGTACTTC.

The chain uses TRBV20-1 and TRBJ2-1; D remains unclear. Germline CDR1 DFQATT, CDR2 SNEGSKA (reference sequence). V was clipped by 2 bases and J by 9 bases, with 8 bases between them. CDR3 size: 11 residues. In nucleotides, the CDR3 is TGCAGTGCTAGACAACTGGGTGAGCAGTTCTTC. Translated, it gives CSARQLGEQFF.

The chain's CDR3 is CASSHEGQGGHEQYF. CDR3 DNA: TGTGCCAGCAGCCATGAAGGACAGGGGGGCCACGAGCAGTACTTC. The chain employs TRBV12-3 or TRBV12-4 and TRBJ2-7; 10 bases fit TRBD1. The CDR3 loop spans 15 amino acids. The V and J ends lost 6 bases and 5 bases, in that order; junction bases with no gene match: 10.

The chain employs TRBV11-2 and TRBJ2-7; 11 bases agree with TRBD2. The length of the CDR3 is 15 residues. The trim removed 1 base at V and 6 bases at J, leaving 5 bases unmatched. Germline V gene lookup returns CDR1 SGHAT and CDR2 FQNNGV. The CDR3 DNA reads TGTGCCAGCAGCTTAGGTACTAGCGGGGGCCGCGAGCAGTACTTC. Its translation: CASSLGTSGGREQYF.

The chain links TRBV7-2 to TRBJ1-2; no definite D call. CDR3 length: 12 amino acids. Between the trimmed V and J ends, which lost 1 base and 7 bases, there was a span of 7 bases. Per germline, CDR1 SGHTA and CDR2 FQGNSA. CDR3 DNA: TGTGCCAGCAGCTTAGGATCGGGTGGCTACACCTTC. The encoded protein is CASSLGSGGYTF.

This clonotype was seen only a few times. The rearrangement links TRBV7-2 to TRBJ2-1; D is undetermined. CDR3 length equals 13 residues. V was pared by 3 bases and J by 15 bases, with 18 bases between. Germline values: CDR1 SGHTA, CDR2 FQGNSA. CDR3 sequence (DNA): TGTGCCAGCAGCTTTCAGGCTCCCAATAGTCGGTTCTTC. Translated: CASSFQAPNSRFF. Complete variable domain (other parts from reference TRBV7-2 and TRBJ2-1): GAGVSQSPSNKVTEKGKDVELRCDPISGHTALYWYRQSLGQGLEFLIYFQGNSAPDKSGLPSDRFSAERTGGSVSTLTIQRTQQEDSAVYLCASSFQAPNSRFFGPGTRLTVL.

The chain couples TRBV6-1 to TRBJ2-7; 8 bases fit TRBD1. Germline V gives CDR1 MNHNS, CDR2 SASEGT. The CDR3 spans 14 residues. With 7 bases clipped from V and 4 bases from J, the junction kept 9 bases outside the gene matches. The CDR3 DNA is TGTGCCAGCACGACTCGACAGGGGTTGTACGAGCAGTACTTC. This gives the protein CASTTRQGLYEQYF.

J is TRBJ2-1 and V is TRBV7-2; 9 nucleotides agree with TRBD2. Germline trimming cut 1 base from V and 5 bases from J; bases unmatched to any gene: 6. CDR3 length: 16 amino acids. Germline V lookup: CDR1 SGHTA, CDR2 FQGNSA. The CDR3: CASSLGGGRGNNEQFF. In DNA, the CDR3 is TGTGCCAGCAGCTTAGGGGGCGGGAGGGGAAACAATGAGCAGTTCTTC. The variable domain in full, completed from reference TRBV7-2 and TRBJ2-1, reads GAGVSQSPSNKVTEKGKDVELRCDPISGHTALYWYRQSLGQGLEFLIYFQGNSAPDKSGLPSDRFSAERTGGSVSTLTIQRTQQEDSAVYLCASSLGGGRGNNEQFFGPGTRLTVL.

The CDR3 here is CASRGTGSEPLHF. CDR3 coding DNA: TGTGCCAGCAGGGGGACAGGATCAGAACCCCTCCACTTT. The genes are TRBV27 and TRBJ1-6, with TRBD1 matching over 8 bases. This CDR3 is 13 amino acids long. The V and J ends lost 6 bases and 12 bases, in that order; junction bases with no gene match: 7. Germline V gene data show CDR1 as MNHEY and CDR2 as SMNVEV (reference sequence).